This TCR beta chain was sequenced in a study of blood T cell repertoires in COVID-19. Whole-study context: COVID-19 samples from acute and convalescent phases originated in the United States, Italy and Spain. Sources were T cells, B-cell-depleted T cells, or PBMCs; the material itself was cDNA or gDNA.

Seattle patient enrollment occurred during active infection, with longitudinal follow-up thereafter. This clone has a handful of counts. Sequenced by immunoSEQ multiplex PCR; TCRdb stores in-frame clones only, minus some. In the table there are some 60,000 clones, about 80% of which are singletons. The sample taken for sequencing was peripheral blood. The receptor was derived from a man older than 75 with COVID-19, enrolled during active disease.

The CDR3 sequence: CASSARTGGVGGSPLHF. The CDR3 coding sequence is TGTGCCAGCAGCGCCCGAACAGGGGGCGTGGGGGGTTCACCCCTCCACTTT. The rearrangement joins TRBV14 to TRBJ1-6; 9 bases map to TRBD1. CDR1 SGHDN and CDR2 FVKESK come from the germline V gene. The CDR3 contains 17 residues. The junction had 14 bases not matched to a gene; V was cut back by 5 bases and J by 9 bases.